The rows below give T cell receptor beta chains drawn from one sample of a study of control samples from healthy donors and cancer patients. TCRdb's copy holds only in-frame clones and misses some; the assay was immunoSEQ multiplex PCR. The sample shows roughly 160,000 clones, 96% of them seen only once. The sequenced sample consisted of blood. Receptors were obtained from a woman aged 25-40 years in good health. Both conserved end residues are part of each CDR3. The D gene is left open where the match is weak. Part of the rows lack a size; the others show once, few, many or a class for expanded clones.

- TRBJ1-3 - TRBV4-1 CASSQEVANTIYF TGCGCCAGCAGCCAAGAAGTCGCTAACACCATATATTTT
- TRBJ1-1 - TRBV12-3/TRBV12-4 CASTPSVSTEAFF TGTGCCAGCACTCCTTCGGTATCCACTGAAGCTTTCTTT
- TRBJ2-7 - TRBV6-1 CASSEYRDSFSYEQYF TGTGCCAGCAGTGAATATCGGGACTCCTTCTCCTACGAGCAGTACTTC
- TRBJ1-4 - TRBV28 CASTESTHAGKLFF TGTGCCAGCACCGAGTCCACCCATGCTGGAAAACTGTTTTTT
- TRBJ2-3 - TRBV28 CASGPWAYPSTDTQYF TGTGCCAGCGGGCCGTGGGCCTACCCTAGCACAGATACGCAGTATTTT
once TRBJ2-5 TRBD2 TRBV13 CASSPTAPSGGLPYF TGTGCCAGCAGCCCCACCGCCCCCAGCGGGGGGCTTCCGTACTTC
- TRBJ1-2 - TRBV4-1 CASSQEAGYGYTF TGCGCCAGCAGCCAAGAAGCTGGATATGGCTACACCTTC
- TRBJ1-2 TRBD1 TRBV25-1 CASSERTGGGYTF TGTGCCAGCAGTGAACGGACAGGGGGCGGCTACACCTTC
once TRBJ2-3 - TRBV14 CASSNRLAASTDTQYF TGTGCCAGCAGCAACCGATTAGCGGCTAGCACAGATACGCAGTATTTT
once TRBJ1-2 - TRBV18 CASSPRFQDGGTYGYTF TGTGCCAGCTCACCCCGGTTTCAGGACGGGGGTACCTATGGCTACACCTTC
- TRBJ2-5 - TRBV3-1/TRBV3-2 CASSQGPNTNQETQYF TGTGCCAGCAGCCAAGGACCTAATACAAACCAAGAGACCCAGTACTTC
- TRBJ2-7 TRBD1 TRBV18 CASSPLTGTGFYEQYF TGTGCCAGCTCACCACTCACCGGGACAGGGTTCTACGAGCAGTACTTC
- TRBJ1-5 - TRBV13 CASSLGLEGNDQPQHF TGTGCCAGCAGCTTAGGCCTAGAAGGGAATGATCAGCCCCAGCATTTT
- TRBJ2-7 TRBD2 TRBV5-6 CASSRKGTSGTPSHNEQYF TGTGCCAGCAGCCGGAAGGGGACTAGCGGGACTCCCTCCCACAACGAGCAGTACTTC
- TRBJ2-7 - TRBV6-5 CASRRGQSYEQYF TGTGCCAGCAGGAGAGGGCAGTCCTACGAGCAGTACTTC
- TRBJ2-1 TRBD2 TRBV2 CASSEVLADYNEQFF TGTGCCAGCAGTGAAGTACTAGCGGACTACAATGAGCAGTTCTTC
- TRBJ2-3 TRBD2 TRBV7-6 CASSPGTSGLDVDTQYF TGTGCCAGCAGCCCTGGGACTAGCGGACTAGATGTCGATACGCAGTATTTT
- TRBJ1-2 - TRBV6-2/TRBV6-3 CASSWGTDYGYTF TGTGCCAGCAGTTGGGGGACGGACTATGGCTACACCTTC
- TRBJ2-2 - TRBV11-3 CASSPRSKFGTGELFF TGTGCCAGCAGCCCTCGCTCAAAGTTCGGTACCGGGGAGCTGTTTTTT
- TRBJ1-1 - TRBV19 CASTRDRDTEAFF TGTGCCAGTACCCGAGACAGAGACACTGAAGCTTTCTTT
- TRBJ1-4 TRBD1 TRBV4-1 CASSRTGATNEKLFF TGCGCCAGCAGCCGAACAGGGGCAACTAATGAAAAACTGTTTTTT
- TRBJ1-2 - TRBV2 CASSGGGRQGYTF TGTGCCAGCAGCGGAGGGGGTAGACAGGGCTACACCTTC
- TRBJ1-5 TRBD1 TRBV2 CASSPTQGAIQPQHF TGTGCCAGCAGTCCTACTCAGGGGGCTATTCAGCCCCAGCATTTT
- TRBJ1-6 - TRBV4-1 CASSQEGREGPHYNSPLHF TGCGCCAGCAGCCAAGAAGGAAGGGAAGGGCCCCATTATAATTCACCCCTCCACTTT
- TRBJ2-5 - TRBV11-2 CASSQTPGSNEETQYF TGTGCCAGCAGCCAAACCCCCGGGAGCAACGAAGAGACCCAGTACTTC
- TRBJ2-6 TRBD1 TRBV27 CASSLSGQGVPGANVLTF TGTGCCAGCAGTTTATCGGGCCAGGGGGTTCCCGGGGCCAACGTCCTGACTTTC
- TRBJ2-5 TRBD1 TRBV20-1 CSGTGDWTQYF TGCAGCGGTACAGGGGATTGGACCCAGTACTTC
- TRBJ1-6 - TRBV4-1 CASSQEEPDNSPLHF TGCGCCAGCAGCCAAGAGGAGCCTGATAATTCACCCCTCCACTTT
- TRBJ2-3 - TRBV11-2 CASSLGRSTDTQYF TGTGCCAGCAGCTTAGGACGGAGCACAGATACGCAGTATTTT
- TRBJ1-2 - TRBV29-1 CSGKVGDYGYTF TGCAGCGGTAAGGTCGGGGACTATGGCTACACCTTC
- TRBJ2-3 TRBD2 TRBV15 CATSTGLAGSTDTQYF TGTGCCACCAGCACAGGACTAGCGGGTAGCACAGATACGCAGTATTTT
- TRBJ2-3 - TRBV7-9 CASSLTGSTDTQYF TGTGCCAGCAGCCTTACAGGGAGCACAGATACGCAGTATTTT
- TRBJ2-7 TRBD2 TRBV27 CASSLLGLAGGPAYEQYF TGTGCCAGCAGTTTACTAGGACTAGCGGGAGGGCCTGCCTACGAGCAGTACTTC
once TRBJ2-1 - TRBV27 CASSLSGGASYNEQFF TGTGCCAGCAGTTTATCTGGGGGTGCCTCCTACAATGAGCAGTTCTTC
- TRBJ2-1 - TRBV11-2 CASSLVSNEQFF TGTGCCAGCAGCTTAGTTTCCAATGAGCAGTTCTTC
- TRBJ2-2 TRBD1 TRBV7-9 CASSLWTGSRRGAGELFF TGTGCCAGCAGCTTATGGACAGGGTCGAGGCGGGGAGCCGGGGAGCTGTTTTTT
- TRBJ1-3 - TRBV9 CASSAVGRATGNTIYF TGTGCCAGCAGCGCCGTAGGGCGTGCAACTGGAAACACCATATATTTT
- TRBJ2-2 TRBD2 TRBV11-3 CASSSSGKGHTGELFF TGTGCCAGCAGCTCTAGCGGGAAGGGGCACACCGGGGAGCTGTTTTTT
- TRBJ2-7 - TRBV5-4 CASSSEAGWSYEQYF TGTGCCAGCAGCTCTGAGGCGGGGTGGTCCTACGAGCAGTACTTC
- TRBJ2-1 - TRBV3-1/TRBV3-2 CASSRGAGSYNEQFF TGTGCCAGCAGCCGCGGGGCCGGCTCCTACAATGAGCAGTTCTTC
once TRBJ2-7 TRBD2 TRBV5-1 CASSPSGGGYEQYF TGCGCCAGCAGCCCCAGCGGGGGGGGGTACGAGCAGTACTTC
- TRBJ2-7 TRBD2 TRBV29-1 CSVSVAGGFSYEQYF TGCAGCGTTTCCGTAGCGGGGGGTTTCTCCTACGAGCAGTACTTC
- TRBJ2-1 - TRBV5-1 CASSPEGVGGFF TGCGCCAGCAGCCCGGAGGGTGTCGGTGGATTCTTC
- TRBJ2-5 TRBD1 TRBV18 CASSSGGQGADSRETQYF TGTGCCAGCTCATCGGGGGGACAGGGGGCGGACAGTCGAGAGACCCAGTACTTC
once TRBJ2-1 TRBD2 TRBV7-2 CASSLGTSGGGSYNEQFF TGTGCCAGCAGCTTAGGGACTAGCGGGGGAGGCTCCTACAATGAGCAGTTCTTC
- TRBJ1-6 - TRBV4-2 CASSQEGSEINSPLHF TGTGCCAGCAGCCAAGAAGGCAGTGAGATTAATTCACCCCTCCACTTT
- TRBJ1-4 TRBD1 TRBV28 CASMGQLNEKLFF TGTGCCAGCATGGGACAGCTTAATGAAAAACTGTTTTTT
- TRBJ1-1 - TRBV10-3 CAISAGGLTEAFF TGTGCCATCAGTGCTGGGGGGCTCACTGAAGCTTTCTTT
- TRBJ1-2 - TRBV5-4 CASSFWGGNYGYTF TGTGCCAGCAGCTTCTGGGGGGGAAACTATGGCTACACCTTC
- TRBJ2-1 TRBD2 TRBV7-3 CASSSSGRASNEQFF TGTGCCAGCAGCTCTAGCGGGAGGGCCTCCAATGAGCAGTTCTTC
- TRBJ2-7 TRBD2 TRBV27 CASSQRERYEQYF TGTGCCAGCAGCCAGCGGGAGCGGTACGAGCAGTACTTC
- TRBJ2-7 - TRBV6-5 CASSYSTSPMTHEQYF TGTGCCAGCAGTTACTCGACGAGTCCCATGACCCACGAGCAGTACTTC
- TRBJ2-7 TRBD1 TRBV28 CASNHLLGQGNEQYF TGTGCCAGCAATCACCTCCTGGGACAGGGGAACGAGCAGTACTTC
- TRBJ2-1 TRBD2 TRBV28 CASKEGLFSYNEQFF TGTGCCAGCAAGGAGGGACTATTCTCCTACAATGAGCAGTTCTTC